Listed below are T cell receptor beta chains from one sample, sequenced in a study of T cells in Graves' hyperthyroidism and ophthalmopathy. TCRdb used MiXCR to reprocess the multiplex PCR reads, holding one entry per CDR3 protein. This table holds 750,000 to 950,000 distinct CDR3 sequences, 35% to 45% found once. Sequencing was performed on blood. These receptors all stem from a man aged 18 to 29 with Graves' hyperthyroidism. The CDR3 runs from the conserved cysteine through the conserved F or W. The D gene is left open where the match is weak. The size field is filled for only some rows; it gives once, few, many or a size class.

abundance	v_gene	j_gene	d_gene	CDR3nt	CDR3aa
.	TRBV7-9	TRBJ2-2	TRBD1	TGTGCCAGCAGCAACCGGGACAGGGGATACACCGGGGAGCTGTTTTTT	CASSNRDRGYTGELFF
many	TRBV20-1	TRBJ1-1	TRBD1	TGCAGTGCGGCCGGGACAGAACTTGAAGCTTTCTTT	CSAAGTELEAFF
.	TRBV20-1	TRBJ2-5	.	TGCAGTGTTAAGGCGGAAAGCACAGGGACCCAAGAGACCCAGTACTTC	CSVKAESTGTQETQYF
.	TRBV7-2	TRBJ1-1	.	TGTGCCAGCAGCTTAGAGAGTGTCGGGGTGCAAGCTTTCTTT	CASSLESVGVQAFF
.	TRBV5-1	TRBJ1-2	.	TGCGCCAGCAGCCCCGGGGCCGACAGCAATGGCTACACCTTC	CASSPGADSNGYTF
many	TRBV19	TRBJ1-1	.	TGTGCCAGTAGCCCGGGGGTGAGGGACACTGAAGCTTTCTTT	CASSPGVRDTEAFF
few	TRBV5-6	TRBJ1-2	.	TGTGCCAGCAGCCTACCGGAAGTCCATTATGGCTACACCTTC	CASSLPEVHYGYTF
few	TRBV20-1	TRBJ2-7	.	TGCAGTGCTCCGCATATGACCGGGACTCTATTCTCCTACGAGCAGTACTTC	CSAPHMTGTLFSYEQYF
.	TRBV2	TRBJ2-2	.	TGTGCCAGCAGTGAATTGGGGGGCGCCACCGGGGAGCTGTTTTTT	CASSELGGATGELFF
.	TRBV5-1	TRBJ1-4	.	TGCGCCAGCAGCTTGGACGGGAGGGCTGAAAAACTGTTTTTT	CASSLDGRAEKLFF
many	TRBV2	TRBJ1-3	TRBD1	TGTGCCAGCAGCGTACAGGGGGCGCATGGAAACACCATATATTTT	CASSVQGAHGNTIYF
.	TRBV24-1	TRBJ1-5	.	TGTGCCACCGGTGCCAGGGGTGGTCAAGAGACCCAGCATTTT	CATGARGGQETQHF
.	TRBV7-2	TRBJ1-3	.	TGTGCCGGCGACGGTCAGTCCTCCTCTGGAAACACCATATATTTT	CAGDGQSSSGNTIYF
once	TRBV9	TRBJ2-7	TRBD2	TGTGCCAGCAGCCCCGGGACTAGCCCCTCCTACGAGCAGTACTTC	CASSPGTSPSYEQYF
many	TRBV10-2	TRBJ2-7	.	TGCGCCAGCAGTGAGTCGGGCTTGTTCCACGAGCAGTACTTC	CASSESGLFHEQYF
many	TRBV11-2	TRBJ1-6	.	TGTGCCAGCAGCCCGATCGCGGACAGCCTCCACTTT	CASSPIADSLHF
.	TRBV20-1	TRBJ1-2	.	TGCAGCGTAGGGATCTATGGCTACACCTTC	CSVGIYGYTF
many	TRBV19	TRBJ1-1	.	TGTGCCAGTATGCAGAGGTTTAACACTGAAGCTTTCTTT	CASMQRFNTEAFF
.	TRBV7-2	TRBJ2-7	.	TGTGCCAGCAGCGCCGAGGACCCCTCCTACGAGCAGTACTTC	CASSAEDPSYEQYF
.	TRBV5-8	TRBJ2-7	TRBD1	TGTGCCAGCAGCTTGGGCGGCAGGGGGCCGGTCGAGCAGTACTTC	CASSLGGRGPVEQYF
few	TRBV11-2	TRBJ1-2	.	TGTGCCAGCAGCTCGGGCGGAGGGGGATATTGGGGCTACACCTTC	CASSSGGGGYWGYTF
.	TRBV20-1	TRBJ2-7	TRBD2	TGCAGTGCTAGGGGACTAGCGGTTAGCTCCTACGAGCAGTACTTC	CSARGLAVSSYEQYF
.	TRBV9	TRBJ1-1	.	TGTGCCAGCACGCAGGGAGGGACGAACACTGAAGCTTTCTTT	CASTQGGTNTEAFF
few	TRBV10-3	TRBJ1-5	.	TGTGCCAGCAGACAGCGCGGGGGGGGCCTCAATCAGCCCCAGCATTTT	CASRQRGGGLNQPQHF
few	TRBV29-1	TRBJ2-3	.	TGCAGCGTCAACTCAGGGCTGGGCACAGATACGCAGTATTTT	CSVNSGLGTDTQYF
.	TRBV19	TRBJ1-6	.	TGTGCCAGTACGAGGACACGGGGTGAATCACCCCTCCACTTT	CASTRTRGESPLHF
many	TRBV5-1	TRBJ1-5	.	TGCGCCAGCAGCTTGGAAACAGGCTATAGCAATCAGCCCCAGCATTTT	CASSLETGYSNQPQHF
.	TRBV6-5	TRBJ1-1	.	TGTGCCAGCAGTTACTCATTCGGGGAAAGCCCCACTGAAGCTTTCTTT	CASSYSFGESPTEAFF
.	TRBV20-1	TRBJ2-7	.	TGCAGTGCTAGAGATCCAGGCTCTTTCTCCTACGAGCAGTACTTC	CSARDPGSFSYEQYF
.	TRBV20-1	TRBJ1-2	TRBD1	TGCAGTGCTACCCCGGACAGGGGAGGCTACACCTTC	CSATPDRGGYTF
once	TRBV20-1	TRBJ1-2	.	TGCAGTGCTAGTCCGGGCGGGGGCTACACCTTC	CSASPGGGYTF
many	TRBV20-1	TRBJ2-7	TRBD2	TGCAGCTATAAGCGGGAGGAGCAGTACTTC	CSYKREEQYF
many	TRBV7-6	TRBJ1-1	.	TGTGCCAGCAGCTTAGCAGGAGGGGTAGGGATCACTGAAGCTTTCTTT	CASSLAGGVGITEAFF
.	TRBV10-3	TRBJ1-5	TRBD1	TGTGCCATCAGCCGTACAGGGGGTGACAATCAGCCCCAGCATTTT	CAISRTGGDNQPQHF
many	TRBV7-9	TRBJ1-1	TRBD1	TGTGCCAGCAGCACAACAGGGGGCGACGGTGAAGCTTTCTTT	CASSTTGGDGEAFF
many	TRBV7-2	TRBJ1-4	TRBD1	TGTGCCAGCGGGGACAGGACTAATGAAAAACTGTTTTTT	CASGDRTNEKLFF
many	TRBV10-2	TRBJ1-2	.	TGCGCCAGCAGTGAGTCCACGGGGAAGGGCTACACCTTC	CASSESTGKGYTF
many	TRBV20-1	TRBJ2-5	TRBD1	TGCAGTGCTGCGGACAGGGCAGGGGAGACCCAGTACTTC	CSAADRAGETQYF
.	TRBV7-9	TRBJ2-3	.	TGTGTCAGCAGCTCTAGCCGTGGCACAGATACGCAGTATTTT	CVSSSSRGTDTQYF
.	TRBV5-1	TRBJ2-7	TRBD1	TGTGCCAGCAGCCAGCCGGGACAGGGCAACGAGCAGTACTTC	CASSQPGQGNEQYF
.	TRBV7-9	TRBJ1-5	TRBD1	TGTGCCAGCAGCAAGAGAGGGGGCCAGCCCCAGCATTTT	CASSKRGGQPQHF